The rows below give T cell receptor beta chains drawn from one sample of a study of cytomegalovirus exposure and HLA in healthy donors. Assay used: immunoSEQ multiplex PCR; TCRdb lists only in-frame clones, some missing. Of some 100,000 clones listed, roughly 77% are singletons. Sequencing input: PBMCs. All receptors derive from a woman aged 45-65 years in good health and CMV-seropositive. CDR3s include the opening cysteine and the closing phenylalanine or tryptophan. The order of the fields is D gene, V gene, clone size, J gene, CDR3 DNA, CDR3 protein. A D gene is named only where the DNA matches it firmly. For some rows the clone size is stated as once, few or many, or as a class when expanded; others skip it.

d_call: -
v_call: TRBV6-1
clone_size: -
j_call: TRBJ1-5
cdr3_nt: TGTGCCAGCACCATTGACAGAGATAGCAATCAGCCCCAGCATTTT
cdr3_aa: CASTIDRDSNQPQHF

d_call: TRBD1
v_call: TRBV2
clone_size: -
j_call: TRBJ2-7
cdr3_nt: TGTGCCAGCACGCAGGGGGCGGGATTGTTGAAATACTACGAGCAGTACTTC
cdr3_aa: CASTQGAGLLKYYEQYF

d_call: TRBD1
v_call: TRBV5-5
clone_size: -
j_call: TRBJ2-7
cdr3_nt: TGTGCCAGCAGCTCGACAGGGGGCTCCTACGAGCAGTACTTC
cdr3_aa: CASSSTGGSYEQYF

d_call: TRBD2
v_call: TRBV6-5
clone_size: -
j_call: TRBJ2-5
cdr3_nt: TGTGCCAGCAGTTCCCCCCGCGGGGGAGTCGAGACCCAGTACTTC
cdr3_aa: CASSSPRGGVETQYF

d_call: TRBD1
v_call: TRBV18
clone_size: few
j_call: TRBJ1-4
cdr3_nt: TGTGCCAGCTCACCACGATTACCCCGTCTCAGGGGGGAAAAACTGTTTTTT
cdr3_aa: CASSPRLPRLRGEKLFF

d_call: -
v_call: TRBV7-3
clone_size: once
j_call: TRBJ2-3
cdr3_nt: TGTGCCAGCAGCTCCTCTAGCCTAGTTTCAGATACGCAGTATTTT
cdr3_aa: CASSSSSLVSDTQYF

d_call: -
v_call: TRBV9
clone_size: -
j_call: TRBJ1-2
cdr3_nt: TGTGCCAGCAGCGTAGAGTCAGGGAGGCTAGGCGATGGCTACACCTTC
cdr3_aa: CASSVESGRLGDGYTF

d_call: -
v_call: TRBV10-3
clone_size: -
j_call: TRBJ2-7
cdr3_nt: TGTGCCATCAGTGAGTCCAGCGGCGACTACGAGCAGTACTTC
cdr3_aa: CAISESSGDYEQYF

d_call: -
v_call: TRBV2
clone_size: once
j_call: TRBJ2-7
cdr3_nt: TGTGCCAGCAGTCTCCAGGGGATTCTGGCGGCCGAGCAGTACTTC
cdr3_aa: CASSLQGILAAEQYF

d_call: -
v_call: TRBV2
clone_size: -
j_call: TRBJ2-3
cdr3_nt: TGTGCCAGCAGTGAACACACGAGGGATACGCAGTATTTT
cdr3_aa: CASSEHTRDTQYF

d_call: TRBD1
v_call: TRBV5-8
clone_size: -
j_call: TRBJ1-2
cdr3_nt: TGTGCCAGCAGCTTGGCAGGGGGAGAAGGCTACACCTTC
cdr3_aa: CASSLAGGEGYTF

d_call: TRBD1
v_call: TRBV10-3
clone_size: -
j_call: TRBJ2-3
cdr3_nt: TGTGCCATCAGTGTGGGACAGGGTAACACAGATACGCAGTATTTT
cdr3_aa: CAISVGQGNTDTQYF

d_call: TRBD2
v_call: TRBV29-1
clone_size: few
j_call: TRBJ2-1
cdr3_nt: TGCAGCGTTGAGGCGGGAGGAAGGGGCAATGAGCAGTTCTTC
cdr3_aa: CSVEAGGRGNEQFF

d_call: TRBD1
v_call: TRBV5-6
clone_size: -
j_call: TRBJ1-4
cdr3_nt: TGTGCCAGCAGCCCCAAGCCAGGGGGAAATGAAAAACTGTTTTTT
cdr3_aa: CASSPKPGGNEKLFF

d_call: -
v_call: TRBV10-3
clone_size: -
j_call: TRBJ2-7
cdr3_nt: TGTGCCATCAGGCCCGTTGGGGAGGCGAGCTCCTACGAGCAGTACTTC
cdr3_aa: CAIRPVGEASSYEQYF

d_call: -
v_call: TRBV5-6
clone_size: -
j_call: TRBJ1-4
cdr3_nt: TGTGCCAGCAGCTTGCTCAGGGGAGAAAAACTGTTTTTT
cdr3_aa: CASSLLRGEKLFF

d_call: TRBD1
v_call: TRBV30
clone_size: -
j_call: TRBJ1-1
cdr3_nt: TGTGCCTGGAAAAGGGACAGGGGGCGACTGAGCACTGAAGCTTTCTTT
cdr3_aa: CAWKRDRGRLSTEAFF